What follows are 29 T cell receptor beta chains derived from one specimen sequenced in a study of molecular identifiers for immune sequencing clone quantification. TCRdb analysed the PCR reads with MiXCR anew, one entry per CDR3 protein. The profile shows around 460,000 distinct CDR3 sequences, 20% to 25% of them singletons. What was sequenced was naive CD8+ T cells from blood, with Jurkat cell RNA spiked in. Subset specified: FACS-sorted CD8+CD4-CCR7+CD45RA+ naive T cells. All receptors derive from a human donor in good health. Some libraries in this study had Jurkat cell RNA spiked in.

This clonotype was counted ten times or more. This CDR3 reads CASSVDQYPYGYTF. The CDR3 region has the DNA TGTGCCAGCAGCGTAGATCAGTACCCCTATGGCTACACCTTC. This rearrangement joins TRBV9 to TRBJ1-2; D uncertain. Per the germline V gene, CDR1 is SGDLS and CDR2 is YYNGEE. The V end was cut by 0 bases, the J end by 4 bases, with 10 bases between. The CDR3 spans 14 residues. The variable domain in full, completed from reference TRBV9 and TRBJ1-2, reads DSGVTQTPKHLITATGQRVTLRCSPRSGDLSVYWYQQSLDQGLQFLIQYYNGEERAKGNILERFSAQQFPDLHSELNLSSLELGDSALYFCASSVDQYPYGYTFGSGTRLTVV.

This clonotype was recorded a few times. The V call is TRBV27, the J call TRBJ2-6; D is undetermined. Trimming pared 6 bases from V and 0 bases from J, leaving 6 bases between. From germline, CDR1 is MNHEY and CDR2 SMNVEV (reference sequence). The CDR3 contains 14 residues. CDR3 sequence: CASRKYSGANVLTF. CDR3 nucleotides: TGTGCCAGCAGAAAGTACTCTGGGGCCAACGTCCTGACTTTC.

Ten or more counts support this clonotype. The gene calls are TRBV13 and TRBJ2-3, with 11 nucleotides matching TRBD1. The junction had 4 bases not matched to a gene; V was cut back by 5 bases and J by 3 bases. Germline CDR1 reads PRHDT; CDR2 reads FYEKMQ (reference sequence). The length of the CDR3 is 15 residues. The CDR3 DNA reads as TGTGCCAGCAGCACCGGGACAGGGGGAACAGATACGCAGTATTTT. The encoded protein is CASSTGTGGTDTQYF. The full variable domain, rest sourced from reference TRBV13 and TRBJ2-3, is AAGVIQSPRHLIKEKRETATLKCYPIPRHDTVYWYQQGPGQDPQFLISFYEKMQSDKGSIPDRFSAQQFSDYHSELNMSSLELGDSALYFCASSTGTGGTDTQYFGPGTRLTVL.

This clonotype was recorded at least ten times. The chain combines TRBV12-3 or TRBV12-4 with TRBJ2-7, with D maybe TRBD1 (5 bases). This CDR3 spans 14 amino acids. Trimming cost V 5 bases and J 6 bases, with 17 bases left between them. CDR3 sequence reads: CASSTSQQGGEQYF. The DNA of the CDR3 is TGTGCCAGCAGTACCTCCCAGCAGGGTGGCGAGCAGTACTTC.

This chain links TRBV4-3 with TRBJ1-2; tentatively, D is TRBD1 (6 bases). Trimming took 0 bases from V and 2 from J, leaving 10 bases between them. This CDR3 contains 15 residues. Germline loops: CDR1 LGHNA, CDR2 YSLEER. CDR3 DNA sequence: TGCGCCAGCAGCCAAGATTACAGGGCGAACTATGGCTACACCTTC. Its protein is CASSQDYRANYGYTF.

This sequence joins TRBV5-1 and TRBJ2-7; tentative D call: TRBD1 (6 bases). The V gene lost 7 bases and the J gene lost 2 bases, with 16 bases spanning the gap. This CDR3 region has 14 residues. Germline CDR1 reads SGHRS; CDR2 reads YFSETQ. The CDR3 spells CASRDPGAAYEQYF. The CDR3, as DNA: TGCGCCAGCCGGGACCCAGGGGCGGCCTACGAGCAGTACTTC.

There are many counts of this clonotype. The chain recombines TRBV7-9 with TRBJ1-1; TRBD1 aligns across 7 bases. Germline CDR1 SEHNR, CDR2 FQNEAQ (reference sequence). Losses at the gene ends were 3 bases for V and 4 bases for J; bases not matched to a gene: 2. The CDR3 loop spans 13 amino acids. CDR3 DNA sequence: TGTGCCAGCAGCTTCCGACAGGGCACTGAAGCTTTCTTT. The encoded protein is CASSFRQGTEAFF.

A few counts support this clonotype. The J gene is TRBJ2-2, the V gene TRBV19, with 12 positions matching TRBD2. The CDR3 has 16 amino acids. The V gene end was trimmed by 8 bases and the J gene end by 5 bases; junction bases not matched to a gene: 9. Per the germline V gene, CDR1 is LNHDA and CDR2 is SQIVND (reference sequence). For the CDR3, the DNA is TGTGCCAGTTACCCTAGCGGGGGGGCCTATACCGGGGAGCTGTTTTTT. Protein sequence: CASYPSGGAYTGELFF.

The V gene is TRBV3-2, the J gene TRBJ1-2; the table's D call TRBD1 went unverified against the DNA. TRBV3-2 is reported as a pseudogene. The CDR3 is made up of 16 amino acids. CDR3 sequence (DNA): TGTGCCAGCAGCCAACCGGGGACAGGAGGCCTTGGGGGCTACACCTTC. Its translation: CASSQPGTGGLGGYTF.

This clonotype was recorded at least ten times. This chain links TRBV29-1 with TRBJ2-6; TRBD1 matches 9 bases. Germline V gene sequence: CDR1 SQVTM, CDR2 ANQGSEA. The CDR3 consists of 15 residues. J gave up 8 bases and V 3 bases, and 8 bases lay outside the gene matches. This chain's CDR3 is CSVDIQDRGTNVLTF. The CDR3 DNA reads as TGCAGCGTTGACATTCAGGACAGGGGAACCAACGTCCTGACTTTC.

As regards this clonotype: One base away lies a much larger clone, so this may be a sequencing read error. The genes are TRBV2 and TRBJ1-5; D is undetermined. The CDR3 sequence is 14 residues long. CDR1 is SNHLY and CDR2 is FYNNEI in the germline V gene. The CDR3 region has the DNA TGTGCCAGCAGTGAATACGGCGTCAATCAGCTCCAGCATTTT. It translates to CASSEYGVNQLQHF.

This clonotype was seen many times. CDR3 sequence: CASSEGWEQYF. The CDR3 DNA is TGTGCCAGCAGTGAAGGTTGGGAGCAGTACTTC. The V gene is TRBV2, the J gene TRBJ2-7; D is ambiguous. Per germline, CDR1 SNHLY and CDR2 FYNNEI. Trimming took off 1 base at V and 7 bases at J, with 5 bases between the two ends. This CDR3 is 11 amino acids long. The entire variable domain, with the rest obtained from reference TRBV2 and TRBJ2-7, is as follows: EPEVTQTPSHQVTQMGQEVILRCVPISNHLYFYWYRQILGQKVEFLVSFYNNEISEKSEIFDDQFSVERPDGSNFTLKIRSTKLEDSAMYFCASSEGWEQYFGPGTRLTVT.

The chain combines TRBV7-2 with TRBJ2-2; D might be TRBD1 (6 bases). The CDR3 sequence is 16 residues long. Germline V CDR1 and CDR2: SGHTA, FQGNSA. V lost 2 bases to trimming and J lost 1 base, with 11 bases between them. CDR3 in amino acids: CASSLSQGRNTGELFF. Here the CDR3 DNA reads TGTGCCAGCAGCTTATCACAGGGCCGGAACACCGGGGAGCTGTTTTTT.

This clonotype has just a few counts. The chain links TRBV25-1 to TRBJ2-2; D not certain. V was clipped by 4 bases and J by 0 bases, with 6 bases between them. Germline CDR1 and CDR2: MGHDK and SYGVNS. The CDR3 has 14 amino acids. CDR3: CASSGPTNTGELFF. CDR3 DNA sequence: TGTGCCAGCAGTGGCCCGACGAACACCGGGGAGCTGTTTTTT.

There are many counts of this clonotype. This chain connects TRBV7-9 to TRBJ2-7, with 10 bases identical to TRBD1. Per germline, CDR1 SEHNR and CDR2 FQNEAQ (reference sequence). Trimming at V came to 4 bases and at J to 5 bases, leaving 8 bases not matched to a gene. The CDR3 has 15 residues. The CDR3 region has the DNA TGTGCCAGCAGCTACGGGACAGGGGTACAGGACGAGCAGTACTTC. It specifies CASSYGTGVQDEQYF.

This chain links TRBV3-1 with TRBJ1-4; D is perhaps TRBD1 (6 bases). CDR3 length: 17 amino acids. Trimming took 4 bases from V and 7 from J, leaving 22 bases between them. Per germline, CDR1 LGHDT and CDR2 YNNKEL (reference sequence). The CDR3 DNA follows: TGTGCCAGCAGCCCGCCGGTACTCTGGGGGCTTAGTGAAAAACTGTTTTTT. This encodes CASSPPVLWGLSEKLFF. Looking up the rest from reference TRBV3-1 and TRBJ1-4 gives the full variable domain: DTAVSQTPKYLVTQMGNDKSIKCEQNLGHDTMYWYKQDSKKFLKIMFSYNNKELIINETVPNRFSPKSPDKAHLNLHINSLELGDSAVYFCASSPPVLWGLSEKLFFGSGTQLSVL.

This clonotype was detected once. This rearrangement joins TRBV7-7 to TRBJ2-5, with a possible D match to TRBD2 (6 bases). The CDR3 sequence is 19 residues long. Germline CDR1 SSHAT, CDR2 FNYEAQ (reference sequence). V was shortened by 2 bases and J by 5 bases, with 27 bases between the two germline ends. The CDR3 DNA sequence: TGTGCCAGCAGCTTATCGTTGTTCGGGGCTAGCGTTCCCACGGAGACCCAGTACTTC. The encoded protein is CASSLSLFGASVPTETQYF.

A word on this clonotype: A junction boundary mismatches the germline segment, possibly from a read error. V and J are TRBV5-5 and TRBJ1-5, with D perhaps matching TRBD1 (5 bases). CDR1 is SGHKS and CDR2 is YYEKEE in the germline V gene (reference sequence). This CDR3 has 14 residues. The CDR3 spells CASSLVQGNRPQHF. The CDR3 region has the DNA TGTGCCAGCAGCTTGGTGCAGGGCAATCGGCCCCAGCATTTT.

In this sample, this clonotype turned up a few times. V usage is TRBV20-1 and J usage is TRBJ2-3, with a possible D match to TRBD2 (6 bases). Germline V gives CDR1 DFQATT, CDR2 SNEGSKA (reference sequence). V lost 0 bases and J 3 bases, leaving 16 bases between the germline ends. CDR3 length: 16 amino acids. CDR3 protein: CSARDPEGPRTDTQYF. Here the CDR3 DNA reads TGCAGTGCTAGAGATCCGGAGGGCCCCCGGACAGATACGCAGTATTTT.

In its sample, this clonotype was seen once. This chain uses TRBV5-4 with TRBJ2-7, with D perhaps given as TRBD1 or TRBD2 (6 bases each). Trimming took 3 bases from V and 6 from J, leaving 19 bases between them. Germline-derived CDR1 and CDR2 are SGHNT and YYREEE (reference sequence). This CDR3 is built from 15 residues. The CDR3 region is CASSSWGQGGIEQYF. The CDR3 nucleotides read TGTGCCAGCAGCTCGTGGGGGCAGGGAGGCATCGAGCAGTACTTC.

Points on this clonotype: This may come from a read error, since a much larger clone is one base off. J is TRBJ1-3 and V is TRBV7-6; D is ambiguous. This CDR3 is 14 amino acids long. The germline V gene has CDR1 SGHVS and CDR2 FNYEAQ. The chain's CDR3 is CASTRRDSENTVYF. CDR3 nucleotide sequence: TGTGCCAGCACCAGGCGGGATTCAGAAAACACCGTATATTTT.

The chain joins TRBV20-1 to TRBJ1-6; weak D call: TRBD1 (6 bases). The CDR3 loop spans 17 amino acids. CDR1 and CDR2 (germline): DFQATT, SNEGSKA (reference sequence). V shed 3 bases and J shed 8 bases, with 23 bases lying between them. CDR3 coding DNA: TGCAGTGCTAGGGGGGCCAACACTTATGGCCCCTATTCACCCCTCCACTTT. As protein: CSARGANTYGPYSPLHF.

Worth noting for this clonotype: At one end, the junction sequence differs from germline, possibly due to a read error. This rearrangement joins TRBV7-6 to TRBJ2-2, with no clear D. CDR1 and CDR2 from the germline V gene are SGHVS and FNYEAQ. This CDR3 contains 16 residues. In DNA form, the CDR3 reads TGTGCCAGCAGCGCACCAGGCAATTTGAACGCCGGGGAGCTGTTTTTT. Translating it yields CASSAPGNLNAGELFF.

The table lists this clonotype with a count of one. An end of the junction differs from the germline gene, which may be a read error. The chain carries TRBV5-1 and TRBJ2-7, with no clear D. The CDR3 has 13 residues. Looked up from germline, CDR1 is SGHRS and CDR2 is YFSETQ. The CDR3 loop reads CASRLAEPYEQCF. In DNA form, the CDR3 reads TGCGCCAGCAGGTTGGCGGAACCCTACGAGCAGTGCTTC. The variable domain in full, completed from reference TRBV5-1 and TRBJ2-7, reads KAGVTQTPRYLIKTRGQQVTLSCSPISGHRSVSWYQQTPGQGLQFLFEYFSETQRNKGNFPGRFSGRQFSNSRSEMNVSTLELGDSALYLCASRLAEPYEQCFGPGTRLTVT.

The chain carries TRBV4-3 and TRBJ2-1; 9 bases fit TRBD1. With 1 base clipped from V and 7 bases from J, the junction kept 8 bases outside the gene matches. Germline CDR1 is LGHNA and CDR2 is YSLEER. The CDR3 has 16 amino acids. CDR3 sequence (DNA): TGCGCCAGCAGCCAAGGGACAGGGGCGGTAGTGAATGAGCAGTTCTTC. As protein: CASSQGTGAVVNEQFF.

This clonotype has a handful of counts. The chain uses TRBV2 and TRBJ2-2, with D maybe TRBD2 (5 bases). Trimming removed 9 bases from V and 3 bases from J, with 11 bases in between. Germline V CDR1 and CDR2: SNHLY, FYNNEI. The CDR3 spans 13 residues. CDR3 bases: TGTGCCAGGGAGGAAAAGTACACCGGGGAGCTGTTTTTT. Translated, it gives CAREEKYTGELFF.

In this sample, this clonotype turned up many times. The rearrangement links TRBV6-6 to TRBJ2-3; perhaps TRBD2 as D (6 bases). In germline, CDR1 is MNHNY, CDR2 SVGAGI (reference sequence). This CDR3 has 12 amino acids. V was pared by 8 bases and J by 3 bases, with 9 bases between. Written as DNA, the CDR3 is TGTGCCAGCTTGGAGGGGACAGATACGCAGTATTTT. It encodes CASLEGTDTQYF.

This clonotype was counted ten times or more. This rearrangement joins TRBV11-2 to TRBJ2-7; D might be TRBD1 (5 bases). This CDR3 spans 15 amino acids. Trimming removed 2 bases at V and 0 bases at J, with 11 bases between. Germline CDR1 reads SGHAT; CDR2 reads FQNNGV. The CDR3 loop reads CASSLNVRASYEQYF. Here the CDR3 DNA reads TGTGCCAGCAGCTTAAATGTCAGGGCCTCCTACGAGCAGTACTTC.

This clonotype was seen ten or more times. The CDR3 sequence is CSAPGDHLLYEQYF. CDR3 sequence (DNA): TGCAGTGCCCCCGGGGACCACTTGCTCTACGAGCAGTACTTC. The chain links TRBV20-1 to TRBJ2-7; D assignment may be TRBD1 or TRBD2 (5 bases each). The germline V gene has CDR1 DFQATT and CDR2 SNEGSKA (reference sequence). The CDR3 covers 14 residues. V was trimmed by 6 bases and J by 3 bases, leaving 18 bases between them.